These 19 T cell receptor beta chains originate from one sample sequenced in a study of cytomegalovirus exposure and HLA in healthy donors. PCR used 60 Vbeta primers and 13 Jbeta primers. The repertoire was sequenced with immunoSEQ multiplex PCR; TCRdb's copy has only in-frame clones and lacks some. The profile shows 130,000 or so clones, roughly three fifths of them singletons. Sequencing was performed on PBMCs. The receptors were sampled from a woman between 40 and 50 years old in good health and CMV-seronegative.

J is TRBJ1-3 and V is TRBV28; 7 bases agree with TRBD1. CDR1 is MDHEN and CDR2 is SYDVKM in the germline V gene. V shed 8 bases, J shed 4 bases, and the junction held 5 bases outside the gene matches. The CDR3 loop spans 13 amino acids. The CDR3 DNA is TGTGCCAGCGGGACAGCACCGGGAAACACCATATATTTT. Translating it yields CASGTAPGNTIYF.

V is TRBV5-6 and J is TRBJ2-3, with D perhaps matching TRBD1 (6 bases). Germline V gene sequence: CDR1 SGHDT, CDR2 YYEEEE. Trimming took 4 bases from V and 0 from J, leaving 24 bases between them. The CDR3 covers 19 residues. The CDR3 DNA reads TGTGCCAGCAGCATGCGCCCCTATCATGGGACACCCAGCACAGATACGCAGTATTTT. This gives the protein CASSMRPYHGTPSTDTQYF.

J is TRBJ1-5 and V is TRBV2; 9 nucleotides match TRBD1. Germline CDR1 is SNHLY and CDR2 is FYNNEI. This CDR3 spans 15 amino acids. V dropped 8 bases and J dropped 7; count of bases not matched to a gene: 12. In DNA form, the CDR3 reads TGTGCCAGCCGCTCCTCGACAGGGGGGTGGCAGCCCCAGCATTTT. This gives the protein CASRSSTGGWQPQHF.

The rearrangement uses TRBV6-5 and TRBJ1-1, with D maybe TRBD1 (5 bases). Per germline, CDR1 MNHEY and CDR2 SVGAGI. Trimming took off 2 bases at V and 4 bases at J, with 11 bases between the two ends. This CDR3 comprises 14 residues. The CDR3 loop is CASSYGGVGTEAFF. CDR3 coding DNA: TGTGCCAGCAGTTACGGGGGGGTAGGCACTGAAGCTTTCTTT.

This chain joins TRBV9 and TRBJ1-4; no clear D. The CDR3 has 14 amino acids. The germline V gene encodes CDR1 SGDLS and CDR2 YYNGEE. Trimming took 1 base from V and 8 from J, leaving 12 bases between them. CDR3 coding DNA: TGTGCCAGCAGCGTACGGGTTGAGCCGGAAAAACTGTTTTTT. Its translation: CASSVRVEPEKLFF.

The chain joins TRBV19 to TRBJ2-7; D is perhaps TRBD1 (6 bases). CDR3 length: 16 amino acids. The V end was cut by 1 base, the J end by 0 bases, with 13 bases between. Germline-derived CDR1 and CDR2 are LNHDA and SQIVND (reference sequence). The CDR3 is CASSIADSQTSYEQYF. DNA for the CDR3: TGTGCCAGTAGTATAGCGGACAGCCAAACCTCCTACGAGCAGTACTTC.

V gene TRBV18 combines with J gene TRBJ1-1; tentatively, D is TRBD1 (5 bases). V was cut by 2 bases and J by 0 bases, with 13 bases left in between. Per germline, CDR1 KGHSH and CDR2 LQKENI. CDR3 length equals 16 residues. This CDR3 is CASSPGAGGVNTEAFF. CDR3 DNA: TGTGCCAGCTCACCAGGGGCCGGGGGAGTGAACACTGAAGCTTTCTTT. Full variable domain (outside the CDR3, taken from reference TRBV18 and TRBJ1-1): NAGVMQNPRHLVRRRGQEARLRCSPMKGHSHVYWYRQLPEEGLKFMVYLQKENIIDESGMPKERFSAEFPKEGPSILRIQQVVRGDSAAYFCASSPGAGGVNTEAFFGQGTRLTVV.

Only a few counts were recorded for this clone. This chain connects TRBV5-1 to TRBJ2-3; 8 bases are shared with TRBD2. CDR1 and CDR2 from the germline V gene are SGHRS and YFSETQ. V was pared by 3 bases and J by 5 bases, with 8 bases of the junction left unmatched. The CDR3 is 15 residues long. The CDR3 loop is CASSSGGTPLDTQYF. CDR3 sequence (DNA): TGCGCCAGCAGCTCGGGGGGGACCCCGTTAGATACGCAGTATTTT.

The rearrangement joins TRBV7-9 to TRBJ1-1, with a possible D match to TRBD1 (5 bases). The germline V gene encodes CDR1 SEHNR and CDR2 FQNEAQ (reference sequence). The V end lost 5 bases, the J end lost 1 base, and 11 bases lay between the germline ends. The CDR3 has 14 amino acids. The CDR3 protein is CASSLMGGNTEAFF. In DNA form, the CDR3 reads TGTGCCAGCAGCCTAATGGGGGGGAACACTGAAGCTTTCTTT.

The J gene is TRBJ2-2, the V gene TRBV27; D might be TRBD1 (5 bases). The V end lost 2 bases, the J end lost 0 bases, and 7 bases lay between the germline ends. The CDR3 is 15 amino acids. Per the germline V gene, CDR1 is MNHEY and CDR2 is SMNVEV (reference sequence). In DNA form, the CDR3 reads TGTGCCAGCAGTTTAGGGGCCACGAACACCGGGGAGCTGTTTTTT. It encodes CASSLGATNTGELFF.

In this sample, this clone turned up once. The sample carries other DNA sequences with the same CDR3. V usage is TRBV5-1 and J usage is TRBJ1-1, with 8 bases that match TRBD1. The CDR3 totals 15 residues. Germline CDR1 SGHRS, CDR2 YFSETQ. The V segment lost 4 bases and the J segment 1 base; nucleotides outside the gene matches: 6. CDR3 protein: CASSSGTGGNTEAFF. DNA for the CDR3: TGCGCCAGCAGCAGCGGGACAGGTGGGAACACTGAAGCTTTCTTT.

The chain employs TRBV27 and TRBJ2-3; tentative D call: TRBD1 (6 bases). Germline loops: CDR1 MNHEY, CDR2 SMNVEV (reference sequence). V lost 5 bases to trimming and J lost 7 bases, with 10 bases between them. The CDR3 spans 12 residues. The CDR3 nucleotides read TGTGCCAGCAGTCTGACAGGAAATACGCAGTATTTT. This translates into CASSLTGNTQYF.

The chain couples TRBV11-2 to TRBJ1-2, with 7 bases fitting TRBD1. V gave up 7 bases and J gave up 8 bases; unmatched junction bases: 10. Looked up from germline, CDR1 is SGHAT and CDR2 is FQNNGV. The CDR3 is 13 amino acids. CDR3: CASTPTGARGYTF. The CDR3 DNA sequence: TGTGCCAGCACCCCAACAGGGGCAAGGGGCTACACCTTC.

This clone showed up just a few times. This chain joins TRBV5-1 and TRBJ1-1, with D unresolved. Germline CDR1 is SGHRS and CDR2 is YFSETQ. There are 15 residues in the CDR3. The V end was cut by 1 base, the J end by 0 bases, with 10 bases between. CDR3 DNA sequence: TGCGCCAGCAGCTTGACCCCTCAGGTGAACACTGAAGCTTTCTTT. Translating it yields CASSLTPQVNTEAFF.

The chain is built from TRBV28 and TRBJ1-1; 11 bases match TRBD1. The trim removed 6 bases at V and 1 base at J, leaving 4 bases unmatched. Germline CDR1 MDHEN, CDR2 SYDVKM. The CDR3 runs 15 residues. The CDR3 spells CASSRTGGGNTEAFF. CDR3 DNA: TGTGCCAGCAGCAGGACAGGGGGCGGGAACACTGAAGCTTTCTTT.

This chain connects TRBV5-4 to TRBJ2-2; 11 nucleotides agree with TRBD2. The V segment lost 2 bases and the J segment 2 bases; nucleotides outside the gene matches: 11. The CDR3 sequence is 19 residues long. CDR1 is SGHNT and CDR2 is YYREEE in the germline V gene (reference sequence). CDR3 sequence reads: CASSFRVTSGGANTGELFF. CDR3 DNA: TGTGCCAGCAGCTTTAGGGTAACTAGCGGGGGAGCCAACACCGGGGAGCTGTTTTTT.

The rearrangement joins TRBV10-3 to TRBJ1-6; 9 nucleotides align to TRBD1. With V trimmed by 2 bases and J by 9 bases, 8 bases remained unmatched. CDR1 ENHRY and CDR2 SYGVKD come from the germline V gene. The CDR3 contains 16 residues. This CDR3 is CAISERTGQGSSPLHF. DNA for the CDR3: TGTGCCATCAGTGAGAGGACGGGACAGGGTTCTTCACCCCTCCACTTT.

This rearrangement joins TRBV7-3 to TRBJ2-3, with TRBD2 matching 7 bases. Germline V CDR1 and CDR2: SGHTA, FQGTGA. The CDR3 is 15 amino acids. The V gene end was trimmed by 3 bases and the J gene end by 1 base; junction bases not matched to a gene: 4. As DNA, the CDR3 is TGTGCCAGCAGCTTTATAGCGGGCGGCACAGATACGCAGTATTTT. Its protein is CASSFIAGGTDTQYF.

V gene TRBV6-5 combines with J gene TRBJ1-1, with unresolved D. Per germline, CDR1 MNHEY and CDR2 SVGAGI. V was trimmed by 7 bases and J by 0 bases, leaving 12 bases between them. This CDR3 region has 14 residues. CDR3 residues: CASKSGKMNTEAFF. CDR3 sequence (DNA): TGTGCCAGCAAGTCGGGGAAAATGAACACTGAAGCTTTCTTT.